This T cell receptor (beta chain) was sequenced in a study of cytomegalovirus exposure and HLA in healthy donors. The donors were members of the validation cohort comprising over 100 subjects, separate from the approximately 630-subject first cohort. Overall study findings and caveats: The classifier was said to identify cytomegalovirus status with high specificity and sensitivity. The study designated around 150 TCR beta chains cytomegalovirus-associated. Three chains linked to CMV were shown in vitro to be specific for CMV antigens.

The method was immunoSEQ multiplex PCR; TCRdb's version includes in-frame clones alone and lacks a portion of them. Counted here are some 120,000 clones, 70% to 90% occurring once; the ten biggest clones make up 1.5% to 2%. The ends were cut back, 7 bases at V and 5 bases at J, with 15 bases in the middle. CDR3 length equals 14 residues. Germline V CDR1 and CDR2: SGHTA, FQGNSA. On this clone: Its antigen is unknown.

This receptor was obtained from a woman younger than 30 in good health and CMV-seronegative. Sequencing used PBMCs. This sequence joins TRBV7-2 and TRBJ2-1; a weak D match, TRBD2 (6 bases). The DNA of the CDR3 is TGTGCCAGCACCCCCGGGGGACTGGACAATGAGCAGTTCTTC. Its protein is CASTPGGLDNEQFF. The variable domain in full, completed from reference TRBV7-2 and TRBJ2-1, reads GAGVSQSPSNKVTEKGKDVELRCDPISGHTALYWYRQSLGQGLEFLIYFQGNSAPDKSGLPSDRFSAERTGGSVSTLTIQRTQQEDSAVYLCASTPGGLDNEQFFGPGTRLTVL.